The 21 T cell receptor beta chains listed next were all sequenced from one sample in a study of blood T cells in healthy people across ages. The authors ran a second PCR of 7 to 11 cycles using a sample-barcoded 5' primer and a J-beta primer mix. MiXCR, applied by TCRdb to the 5' RACE reads, yields one record per CDR3 protein. The sample lists about 1.8 million distinct CDR3 sequences; roughly 50% were seen once. Sequencing used blood. The receptors were gathered from a woman aged 40 to 50 in good health.

This clonotype was observed a few times. The rearrangement links TRBV3-1 to TRBJ2-3; 7 bases map to TRBD2. The trim removed 4 bases at V and 2 bases at J, leaving 9 bases unmatched. The CDR3 covers 16 residues. Germline V gives CDR1 LGHDT, CDR2 YNNKEL (reference sequence). CDR3 in DNA: TGTGCCAGCAGCCCTTCTTCGGGGGGAACCACAGATACGCAGTATTTT. Translated, it gives CASSPSSGGTTDTQYF.

This clonotype was observed a few times. This chain links TRBV28 with TRBJ2-4, with unresolved D. Germline loops: CDR1 MDHEN, CDR2 SYDVKM. The CDR3 loop spans 11 amino acids. V lost 8 bases to trimming and J lost 5 bases, with 7 bases between them. The CDR3 here is CASASENIQYF. CDR3 nucleotide sequence: TGTGCCAGCGCAAGTGAAAACATTCAGTACTTC.

This clonotype was picked up a small number of times. CDR3 region: CASSPQAGQMNTEAFF. DNA for the CDR3: TGTGCCAGCAGCCCACAGGCGGGGCAGATGAACACTGAAGCTTTCTTT. The chain combines TRBV7-2 with TRBJ1-1; TRBD1 might be the D (5 bases). V was trimmed by 5 bases and J by 0 bases, leaving 16 bases between them. The V gene's germline CDR1 is SGHTA and CDR2 FQGNSA. The CDR3 has 16 residues.

Note on this clonotype: The junction departs from germline at one end; a sequencing error may be responsible. The chain combines TRBV12-3 or TRBV12-4 with TRBJ2-5; 11 bases line up with TRBD2. This CDR3 is built from 16 residues. CDR3 in DNA: TGTGCCAGCGGTTTAGCGGGGGGGCTTCCGAACAATGAGCAGTACTTC. Translation gives CASGLAGGLPNNEQYF.

On this clonotype: A much more abundant neighbour one base away suggests this may be a read error. The chain combines TRBV7-2 with TRBJ2-5; D tentatively reads TRBD1 or TRBD2 (5 bases each). Germline V gives CDR1 SGHTA, CDR2 FQGNSA. This CDR3 is 14 amino acids long. V lost 2 bases, J lost 1 base, and 8 bases lay in between. The CDR3 here is CASSLNGAQETQYF. The CDR3 nucleotides are TGTGCCAGCAGCTTAAACGGGGCCCAAGAGACCCAGTACTTC.

To note about this clonotype: One end of the junction is discordant with germline, which a read error may explain. The chain uses TRBV20-1 and TRBJ1-2; D call uncertain. This CDR3 spans 11 amino acids. Germline-derived CDR1 and CDR2 are DFQATT and SNEGSKA (reference sequence). This CDR3 is CSARVLIGCTF. The DNA of the CDR3 is TGCAGTGCTAGGGTCCTGATTGGCTGCACCTTC.

This clonotype has a handful of counts. The V and J genes are TRBV27 and TRBJ2-5; D perhaps matches TRBD1 (6 bases). The J call may be in error: the DNA end matches TRBJ2-7 better. There are 15 residues in the CDR3. Per germline, CDR1 MNHEY and CDR2 SMNVEV (reference sequence). CDR3 sequence (DNA): TGTGCCAGCAGTTTATCGAAGGCAGGGGTCTACGAGCAGTACTTC. Translation: CASSLSKAGVYEQYF.

V is TRBV20-1 and J is TRBJ2-7, with D possibly being TRBD2 (6 bases). With 4 bases removed from V and 4 bases from J, the gap between germline ends came to 14 bases. Germline loops: CDR1 DFQATT, CDR2 SNEGSKA (reference sequence). CDR3 length: 13 residues. In nucleotides, the CDR3 is TGCAGTGCTAAATACCCTGCGGGGTACGAGCAGTACTTC. This codes for CSAKYPAGYEQYF.

This clonotype was seen more than once but under ten times. This chain joins TRBV10-3 and TRBJ1-6; D is undetermined. Trimming pared 6 bases from V and 6 bases from J, leaving 9 bases between. This CDR3 is 13 amino acids long. Per germline, CDR1 ENHRY and CDR2 SYGVKD. This CDR3 is CAIRPDGNSPLHF. In DNA form, the CDR3 reads TGTGCCATCAGACCCGACGGTAATTCACCCCTCCACTTT.

The chain couples TRBV7-2 to TRBJ2-7, with D possibly TRBD1 on 6 matching bases. This CDR3 has 16 residues. The V gene lost 2 bases and the J gene lost 0 bases, with 14 bases spanning the gap. Germline V CDR1 and CDR2: SGHTA, FQGNSA. Here the CDR3 DNA reads TGTGCCAGCAGCTTAATGGGGGCTCTCTTCTCCTACGAGCAGTACTTC. Its translation: CASSLMGALFSYEQYF.

The J gene is TRBJ1-6, the V gene TRBV20-1, with 10 bases lining up with TRBD1. In germline, CDR1 is DFQATT, CDR2 SNEGSKA (reference sequence). The junction had 4 bases not matched to a gene; V was cut back by 4 bases and J by 1 base. This CDR3 has 16 residues. The CDR3 loop reads CSATRQGASYNSPLHF. CDR3 nucleotide sequence: TGCAGTGCTACGAGACAGGGGGCATCCTATAATTCACCCCTCCACTTT.

The chain joins TRBV5-1 to TRBJ2-1; perhaps TRBD1 as D (7 bases). Germline loops: CDR1 SGHRS, CDR2 YFSETQ. CDR3 length: 16 residues. V shed 4 bases and J shed 6 bases, with 20 bases lying between them. CDR3 sequence reads: CASSHAGQTRINEQFF. The CDR3 DNA follows: TGCGCCAGCAGCCACGCGGGACAGACTCGTATCAATGAGCAGTTCTTC. Using reference TRBV5-1 and TRBJ2-1 for the parts outside the CDR3, the full variable domain is KAGVTQTPRYLIKTRGQQVTLSCSPISGHRSVSWYQQTPGQGLQFLFEYFSETQRNKGNFPGRFSGRQFSNSRSEMNVSTLELGDSALYLCASSHAGQTRINEQFFGPGTRLTVL.

This clonotype was observed a handful of times. V gene TRBV28 combines with J gene TRBJ2-1; 11 bases line up with TRBD1. In germline, CDR1 is MDHEN, CDR2 SYDVKM. The CDR3 contains 14 residues. The J segment lost 15 bases and the V segment lost 7 bases, leaving 14 bases of the junction unmatched. The CDR3 reads CASNIGQGAQRRFF. In DNA, the CDR3 is TGTGCCAGCAACATCGGACAGGGGGCGCAGAGAAGGTTCTTC.

The chain joins TRBV29-1 to TRBJ2-1; 11 nucleotides align to TRBD2. Unmatched junction bases numbered 1, after V lost 4 bases and J lost 2 bases. The CDR3 loop spans 14 amino acids. Germline assignment: CDR1 SQVTM and CDR2 ANQGSEA. The CDR3 is CSVVGLAAYNEQFF. The CDR3 DNA reads TGCAGCGTTGTGGGACTAGCGGCCTACAATGAGCAGTTCTTC.

This clonotype was counted between two and nine times. This chain links TRBV29-1 with TRBJ2-5; 8 bases are a match to TRBD2. The ends lost 3 bases at V and 4 bases at J; junction bases unmatched: 7. The CDR3 covers 14 residues. Germline V gene data show CDR1 as SQVTM and CDR2 as ANQGSEA. The CDR3 reads CSVDIRGGRETQYF. The CDR3 DNA reads as TGCAGCGTTGATATCCGGGGGGGGAGAGAGACCCAGTACTTC.

The CDR3 loop reads CASSPDRAHNEQFF. DNA of the CDR3: TGTGCCAGCAGCCCCGACAGGGCGCACAATGAGCAGTTCTTC. The rearrangement joins TRBV6-5 to TRBJ2-1; 7 nucleotides agree with TRBD1. This CDR3 region has 14 residues. The germline gives CDR1 MNHEY, CDR2 SVGAGI. The J segment lost 5 bases and the V segment lost 6 bases, leaving 7 bases of the junction unmatched.

V and J are TRBV6-1 and TRBJ2-1; TRBD2 matches 9 bases. Per the germline V gene, CDR1 is MNHNS and CDR2 is SASEGT. The V gene end was trimmed by 2 bases and the J gene end by 3 bases; junction bases not matched to a gene: 5. CDR3 length equals 16 residues. The CDR3 nucleotides read TGTGCCAGCAGTGAAAGGCGGGGGGGTAACTACAATGAGCAGTTCTTC. Amino acid sequence: CASSERRGGNYNEQFF.

The V and J genes are TRBV7-2 and TRBJ2-1, with 8 bases that match TRBD1. Losses at the gene ends were 3 bases for V and 13 bases for J; bases not matched to a gene: 17. The germline gives CDR1 SGHTA, CDR2 FQGNSA. This CDR3 has 16 residues. CDR3 sequence reads: CASSFTVTGGLETQFF. The CDR3 bases are TGTGCCAGCAGCTTCACGGTCACAGGGGGGTTGGAGACCCAGTTCTTC.

Points on this clonotype: At one boundary the junction diverges from the germline segment, which might be a read error. The chain employs TRBV20-1 and TRBJ2-7; 8 bases are a match to TRBD2. Matching the DNA end better, TRBJ2-4 makes the J call doubtful. From germline, CDR1 is DFQATT and CDR2 SNEGSKA (reference sequence). The CDR3 has 16 residues. DNA of the CDR3: TGCAATGCTAGAGTTCCACTAGCGGCAACCAAAAACATTCAGTACTTC. It encodes CNARVPLAATKNIQYF.

The V gene is TRBV10-3, the J gene TRBJ2-5; D perhaps matches TRBD2 (5 bases). CDR1 and CDR2 from the germline V gene are ENHRY and SYGVKD. V lost 4 bases and J 5 bases, leaving 14 bases between the germline ends. The CDR3 extends over 14 amino acids. The CDR3 DNA follows: TGTGCCATCAGTGGGACGTCTTCGGGGGAGACCCAGTACTTC. Translating gives CAISGTSSGETQYF.

A word on this clonotype: This may be a read error, as it is one base from a much larger clone. The chain uses TRBV6-2 or TRBV6-3 and TRBJ2-4; D ambiguous. The germline CDR1 and CDR2 sequences are MNHEY and SVGEGT. The CDR3 totals 16 residues. The V end lost 5 bases, the J end lost 2 bases, and 16 bases lay between the germline ends. CDR3 bases: TGTGCCAGCAGTCCCCGGCTCCTGCGAACCAAAAACATTCAGTACTTC. Translation gives CASSPRLLRTKNIQYF.